The clone carrying this T cell receptor beta chain occurred many times. What it binds is unknown. This sample was included in a study of neurological immune-mediated disorders. Study as a whole: A relapsing-remitting course was seen in about 90% of the roughly 34 multiple sclerosis patients and a secondary progressive course in 3. Study-level findings and limits: Grouping of repertoires by phylogeny put those of 18 of 34 multiple sclerosis patients into a single related-CDR3 cluster, a possible signature.

The CDR3 sequence is 13 residues long. V lost 6 bases to trimming and J lost 1 base, with 4 bases between them. Per the germline V gene, CDR1 is LNHNV and CDR2 is YYDKDF (reference sequence). Each CDR3 protein gets one entry after TCRdb re-called the 5' RACE reads with MiXCR. This sample has 55,000 to 75,000 distinct CDR3 sequences; more than 4.5% occur once, and the top ten carry approximately 5.1%. This clonotype was sampled from a human donor with multiple sclerosis. The donor label of this sample is uncertain. Sequencing was performed on PBMCs. This sequence joins TRBV15 and TRBJ2-6; D is undetermined. CDR3: CATRGSGANVLTF. CDR3 in DNA: TGTGCCACCAGGGGATCTGGGGCCAACGTCCTGACTTTC.